This T cell receptor beta chain emerged from a study of shared clonotypes between healthy human individuals. General study points: Larger estimated richness was generally recorded for naive subsets relative to memory subsets.

TCRdb keeps only in-frame clones here, not all; method: immunoSEQ multiplex PCR. The profile shows approximately 1.1 million clones, roughly 74% of them singletons. The germline V gene encodes CDR1 LGHNA and CDR2 YSLEER. With V trimmed by 3 bases and J by 1 base, 6 bases remained unmatched. The CDR3 consists of 16 residues. This clone has just one count. The antigen remains unidentified. This chain connects TRBV4-3 to TRBJ1-3; 7 nucleotides line up with TRBD1. The sample was memory CD4+ T cells from PBMCs. Noted subset: CD45RA-negative fraction. The TCR originated in a man between 18 and 35 years old in good health. Some clones in this sample may be carry-over from other donors' samples. The CDR3 region has the DNA TGCGCCAGCAGCCAGGAGGGACAGCTATCTGGAAACACCATATATTTT. Its translation is CASSQEGQLSGNTIYF.